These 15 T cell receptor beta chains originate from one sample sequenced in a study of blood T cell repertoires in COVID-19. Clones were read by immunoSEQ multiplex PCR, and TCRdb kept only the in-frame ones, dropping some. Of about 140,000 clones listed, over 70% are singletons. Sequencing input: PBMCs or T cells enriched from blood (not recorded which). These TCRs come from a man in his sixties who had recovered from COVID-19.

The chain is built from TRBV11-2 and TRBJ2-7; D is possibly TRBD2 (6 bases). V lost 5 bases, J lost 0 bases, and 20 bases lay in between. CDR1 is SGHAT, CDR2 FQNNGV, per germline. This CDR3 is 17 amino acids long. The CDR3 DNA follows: TGTGCCAGCAGCCCTAGGGTCGGGGGACTTTACTCCTACGAGCAGTACTTC. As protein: CASSPRVGGLYSYEQYF.

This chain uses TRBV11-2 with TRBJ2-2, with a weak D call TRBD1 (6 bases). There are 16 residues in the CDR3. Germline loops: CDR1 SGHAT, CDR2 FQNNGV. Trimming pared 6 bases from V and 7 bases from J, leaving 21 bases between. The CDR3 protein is CASSSNLQGSGGELFF. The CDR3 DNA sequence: TGTGCCAGCAGTTCAAACCTGCAGGGGTCGGGCGGGGAGCTGTTTTTT.

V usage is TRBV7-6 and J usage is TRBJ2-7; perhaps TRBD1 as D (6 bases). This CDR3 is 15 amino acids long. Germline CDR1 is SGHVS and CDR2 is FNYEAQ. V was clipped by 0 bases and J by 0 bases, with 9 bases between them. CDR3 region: CASSLAWDNSYEQYF. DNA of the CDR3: TGTGCCAGCAGCTTAGCGTGGGACAACTCCTACGAGCAGTACTTC.

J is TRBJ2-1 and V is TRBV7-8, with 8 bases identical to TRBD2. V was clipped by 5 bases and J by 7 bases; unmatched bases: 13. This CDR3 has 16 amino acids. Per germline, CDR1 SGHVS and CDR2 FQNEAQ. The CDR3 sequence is CASSPRGAGVRNEQFF. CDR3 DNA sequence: TGTGCCAGCAGCCCCCGGGGAGCGGGAGTAAGGAATGAGCAGTTCTTC. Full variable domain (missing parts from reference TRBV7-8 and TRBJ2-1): GAGVSQSPRYKVAKRGQDVALRCDPISGHVSLFWYQQALGQGPEFLTYFQNEAQLDKSGLPSDRFFAERPEGSVSTLKIQRTQQEDSAVYLCASSPRGAGVRNEQFFGPGTRLTVL.

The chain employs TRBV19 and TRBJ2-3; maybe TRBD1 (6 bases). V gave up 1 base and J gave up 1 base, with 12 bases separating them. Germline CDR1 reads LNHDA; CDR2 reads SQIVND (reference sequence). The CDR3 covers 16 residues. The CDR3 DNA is TGTGCCAGTAGTATAGGGTCAGGGGCGCGCACAGATACGCAGTATTTT. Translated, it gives CASSIGSGARTDTQYF.

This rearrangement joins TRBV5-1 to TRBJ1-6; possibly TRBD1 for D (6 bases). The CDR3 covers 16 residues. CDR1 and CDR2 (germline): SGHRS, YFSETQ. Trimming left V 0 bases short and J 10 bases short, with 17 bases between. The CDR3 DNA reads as TGCGCCAGCAGCTTGGCCTTACAGGGCATATACTCACCCCTCCACTTT. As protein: CASSLALQGIYSPLHF.

The CDR3 reads CASSGVGQREAFF. The CDR3, as DNA: TGTGCCAGCAGTGGTGTGGGCCAACGCGAAGCTTTCTTT. This rearrangement joins TRBV25-1 to TRBJ1-1; D unresolved. The V end lost 4 bases, the J end lost 8 bases, and 14 bases lay between the germline ends. CDR3 length equals 13 residues. CDR1 is MGHDK, CDR2 SYGVNS, per germline. The whole variable domain, filled in from reference TRBV25-1 and TRBJ1-1, reads EADIYQTPRYLVIGTGKKITLECSQTMGHDKMYWYQQDPGMELHLIHYSYGVNSTEKGDLSSESTVSRIRTEHFPLTLESARPSHTSQYLCASSGVGQREAFFGQGTRLTVV.

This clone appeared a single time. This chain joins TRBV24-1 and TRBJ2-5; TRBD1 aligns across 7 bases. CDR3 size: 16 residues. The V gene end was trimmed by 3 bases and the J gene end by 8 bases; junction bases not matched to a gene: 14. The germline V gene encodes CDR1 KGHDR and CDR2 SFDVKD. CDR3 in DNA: TGTGCCACCAGTGATACTCGGGACAGAATCTTCCCCACCCAGTACTTC. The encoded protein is CATSDTRDRIFPTQYF.

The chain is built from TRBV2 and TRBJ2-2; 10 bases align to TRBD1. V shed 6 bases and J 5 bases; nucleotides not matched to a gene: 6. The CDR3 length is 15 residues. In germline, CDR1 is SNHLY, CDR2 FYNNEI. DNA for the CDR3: TGTGCCAGCAGCTTGACAGGGGGCCGGACCGGGGAGCTGTTTTTT. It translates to CASSLTGGRTGELFF.

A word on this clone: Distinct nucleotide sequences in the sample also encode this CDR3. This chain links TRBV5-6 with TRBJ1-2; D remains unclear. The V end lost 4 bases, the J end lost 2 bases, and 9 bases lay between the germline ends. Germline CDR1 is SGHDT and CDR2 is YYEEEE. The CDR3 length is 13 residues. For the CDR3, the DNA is TGTGCCAGCAGCCTTGGGAGAAACTATGGCTACACCTTC. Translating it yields CASSLGRNYGYTF.

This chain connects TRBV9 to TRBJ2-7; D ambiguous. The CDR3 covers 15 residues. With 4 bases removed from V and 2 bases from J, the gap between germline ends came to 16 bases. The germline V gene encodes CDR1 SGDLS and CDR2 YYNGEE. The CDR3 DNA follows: TGTGCCAGCAGCCCTTCGCCTTCGGGTCCCTACGAGCAGTACTTC. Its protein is CASSPSPSGPYEQYF.

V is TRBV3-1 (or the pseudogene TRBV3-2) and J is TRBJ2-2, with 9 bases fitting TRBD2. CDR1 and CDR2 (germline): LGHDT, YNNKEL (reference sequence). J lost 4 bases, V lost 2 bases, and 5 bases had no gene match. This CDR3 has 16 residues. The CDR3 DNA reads TGTGCCAGCAGCCAACCGCGGGGGGGGCTCACCGGGGAGCTGTTTTTT. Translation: CASSQPRGGLTGELFF.

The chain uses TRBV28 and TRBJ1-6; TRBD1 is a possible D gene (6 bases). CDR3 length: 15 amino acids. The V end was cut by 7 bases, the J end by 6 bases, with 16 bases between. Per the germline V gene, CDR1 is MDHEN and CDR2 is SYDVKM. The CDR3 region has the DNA TGTGCCAGCAAAGTAGGGGGAACCCCTAATTCACCCCTCCACTTT. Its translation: CASKVGGTPNSPLHF. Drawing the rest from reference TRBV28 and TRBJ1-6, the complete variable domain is DVKVTQSSRYLVKRTGEKVFLECVQDMDHENMFWYRQDPGLGLRLIYFSYDVKMKEKGDIPEGYSVSREKKERFSLILESASTNQTSMYLCASKVGGTPNSPLHFGNGTRLTVT.

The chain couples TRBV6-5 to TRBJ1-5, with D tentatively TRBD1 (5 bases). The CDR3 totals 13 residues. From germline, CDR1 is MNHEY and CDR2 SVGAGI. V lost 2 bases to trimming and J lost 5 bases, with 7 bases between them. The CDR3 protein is CASSYGRDQPQHF. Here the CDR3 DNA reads TGTGCCAGCAGTTACGGCAGGGATCAGCCCCAGCATTTT.

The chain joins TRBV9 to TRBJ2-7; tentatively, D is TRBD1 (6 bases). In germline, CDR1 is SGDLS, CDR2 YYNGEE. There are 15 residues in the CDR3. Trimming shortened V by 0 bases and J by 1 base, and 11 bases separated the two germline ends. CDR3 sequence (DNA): TGTGCCAGCAGCGTAGATGGGACACCATCCTACGAGCAGTACTTC. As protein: CASSVDGTPSYEQYF.